This is a list of T cell receptor beta chains from one sample in a study of glioma-infiltrating T cells after dendritic cell vaccination. Repertoires were generated with immunoSEQ multiplex PCR, while TCRdb's copy carries only in-frame clones and drops some. The sample yields about 95,000 clones, approximately 81% seen once. The sample was blood, taken before dendritic cell vaccination. The receptors originated from a human donor with glioblastoma. The CDR3 runs from the conserved cysteine through the conserved F or W. The order of the fields is J gene, D gene, V gene, clone size, CDR3 DNA, CDR3 protein. A D gene is named only where the DNA matches it firmly. Clone sizes are given selectively: once, few, many, or a class where the clone is expanded.

TRBJ1-1	NA	TRBV4-1	NA	TGCGCCAGCAGCCAAGAGAGAAACAGAGGGGGCACTGAAGCTTTCTTT	CASSQERNRGGTEAFF
TRBJ1-2	TRBD1	TRBV5-6	NA	TGTGCCAGCAGCTTGGTTGGAGGGGGCGATGGCTACACCTTC	CASSLVGGGDGYTF
TRBJ2-7	TRBD1	TRBV4-3	NA	TGCGCCAGCAGCCAAGTCAGGGACAGATCCTACGAGCAGTACTTC	CASSQVRDRSYEQYF
TRBJ2-7	NA	TRBV27	NA	TGTGCCAGCAGTTTAGATTGGGGCGGCGAGCAGTACTTC	CASSLDWGGEQYF
TRBJ2-3	NA	TRBV4-1	NA	TGCGCCAGCAGCCTGACAGGAGATATTAGCACAGATACGCAGTATTTT	CASSLTGDISTDTQYF
TRBJ2-3	NA	TRBV5-4	NA	TGTGCCAGCAGCCGAGGCGGGGACGCAGATACGCAGTATTTT	CASSRGGDADTQYF
TRBJ2-5	NA	TRBV7-9	NA	TGTGCCAGCAGCCGGGACGGGACTGCGAAAAACAAAGAGACCCAGTACTTC	CASSRDGTAKNKETQYF
TRBJ1-5	TRBD1	TRBV7-6	NA	TGTGCCAGCAGCTCCGGACAGGGGGACAATCAGCCCCAGCATTTT	CASSSGQGDNQPQHF
TRBJ1-3	NA	TRBV7-8	NA	TGTGCCAGCAGCCCAGCGGGCAGTACTTCTGGAAACACCATATATTTT	CASSPAGSTSGNTIYF
TRBJ2-3	NA	TRBV18	NA	TGTGCCAGCTCACCAGTGCTACTACGGTCGGGGGGCAGCACAGATACGCAGTATTTT	CASSPVLLRSGGSTDTQYF
TRBJ2-5	TRBD2	TRBV30	NA	TGTGCCTGGGGCGCTAGCGGGAGTTCGGAGACCCAGTACTTC	CAWGASGSSETQYF
TRBJ2-5	TRBD2	TRBV14	medium-sized	TGTGCCAGCAGCCCGACTGGACTAGCCCGGTGGGAGACCCAGTACTTC	CASSPTGLARWETQYF
TRBJ1-2	NA	TRBV2	NA	TGTGCCAGCAATTTGAGCGGTCGTCGCTACACCTTC	CASNLSGRRYTF
TRBJ2-3	TRBD2	TRBV4-1	NA	TGCGCCAGCAGCCAAGAGGGGGGACTAACGCAGTATTTT	CASSQEGGLTQYF
TRBJ2-1	TRBD2	TRBV7-6	NA	TGTGCCAGCAGCTTAGCAACGGGACTAGCGGGGTACAATGAGCAGTTCTTC	CASSLATGLAGYNEQFF
TRBJ1-3	NA	TRBV5-6	NA	TGTGCCAGCAGCTCAGACAGCCTCGGAGGAAACACCATATATTTT	CASSSDSLGGNTIYF
TRBJ2-7	NA	TRBV4-1	NA	TGCGCCAGCAGCGCGCCCGGAGAGAACGAGCAGTACTTC	CASSAPGENEQYF
TRBJ1-1	TRBD1	TRBV4-2	NA	TGTGCCAGCAGCTTCCGACAGGGTGGGACTGAAGCTTTCTTT	CASSFRQGGTEAFF
TRBJ1-5	NA	TRBV7-8	NA	TGTGCCAGCAGCTTAGCGTACAGCTGGAGCAATCAGCCCCAGCATTTT	CASSLAYSWSNQPQHF
TRBJ2-7	NA	TRBV27	few	TGTGCCAGCAGTCCCCGGGTAACCCCCCACGAGCAGTACTTC	CASSPRVTPHEQYF
TRBJ2-5	NA	TRBV14	NA	TGTGCCAGCAGCCAATTCCTCGTGACAGATCAAGAGACCCAGTACTTC	CASSQFLVTDQETQYF
TRBJ2-5	NA	TRBV11-3	NA	TGTGCCAGCAGCTCGCGTAATGAGGCCCAGTACTTC	CASSSRNEAQYF
TRBJ1-1	NA	TRBV7-9	once	TGTGCCAGCAGCCCTGCGTTGGCGGGGGGCGGGAGCACTGAAGCTTTCTTT	CASSPALAGGGSTEAFF
TRBJ2-5	NA	TRBV9	NA	TGTGCCAGCGCCGGACCCAGGGGAGAGACCCAGTACTTC	CASAGPRGETQYF
TRBJ2-5	NA	TRBV12-5	NA	TGTGCTAGTGGTTCCTCACGGGGGACCCAGTACTTC	CASGSSRGTQYF
TRBJ2-5	TRBD1	TRBV5-1	NA	TGCGCCAGCAGGGACAGGGGGACATTAGAGACCCAGTACTTC	CASRDRGTLETQYF
TRBJ2-7	TRBD1	TRBV7-9	NA	TGTGCCAGCAGCACAGGGGTCTCCTACGAGCAGTACTTC	CASSTGVSYEQYF
TRBJ1-1	TRBD1	TRBV27	once	TGTGCCAGCAGCGCACAGGGGATCCCTGAAGCTTTCTTT	CASSAQGIPEAFF
TRBJ1-2	TRBD1	TRBV19	NA	TGTGCCAGTAGTATGCAGGGGGAAGGCTACACCTTC	CASSMQGEGYTF
TRBJ1-3	NA	TRBV5-1	NA	TGCGCCAGCAGCTTCGACACCTCTGGAAACACCATATATTTT	CASSFDTSGNTIYF
TRBJ2-7	NA	TRBV10-2	NA	TGCGCCAGCACTAGGAGAACCGAGCAGTACTTC	CASTRRTEQYF
TRBJ2-7	NA	TRBV27	NA	TGTGCCAGCACCCACCCCTATTCCTACGAGCAGTACTTC	CASTHPYSYEQYF
TRBJ1-1	NA	TRBV5-4	NA	TGTGCCAGCAGCACCGAGGTGGTCGGGAACACTGAAGCTTTCTTT	CASSTEVVGNTEAFF
TRBJ1-3	TRBD1	TRBV6-5	NA	TGTGCCAGCAGTCGGACAGGGGACGGAAACACCATATATTTT	CASSRTGDGNTIYF
TRBJ2-5	TRBD2	TRBV7-9	NA	TGTGCCAGCAGGGGGACTAGCGGACAAGAGACCCAGTACTTC	CASRGTSGQETQYF
TRBJ1-5	TRBD1	TRBV15	NA	TGTGCCACCAGCAGAGCGGGGACAGGTAAGGGTCAGCCCCAGCATTTT	CATSRAGTGKGQPQHF
TRBJ1-1	TRBD1	TRBV10-3	NA	TGTGCCATCAGTGATCCCGGACAGGGGGCTTTCTTT	CAISDPGQGAFF
TRBJ2-1	NA	TRBV5-4	NA	TGTGCCAGCAGCCACAGTGGAAGCTCCTACAATGAGCAGTTCTTC	CASSHSGSSYNEQFF
TRBJ1-4	TRBD1	TRBV6-1	NA	TGTGCCAGCTGCCGGGACAGGGGTGAAAAACTGTTTTTT	CASCRDRGEKLFF
TRBJ1-6	NA	TRBV19	NA	TGTGCCAGTAGTATACAGGGCCAGCCTTTCCCGAGCTCCTATAATTCACCCCTCCACTTT	CASSIQGQPFPSSYNSPLHF
TRBJ2-3	NA	TRBV2	few	TGTGCCAGCAACGGGGTGGGCACAGATACGCAGTATTTT	CASNGVGTDTQYF
TRBJ2-1	NA	TRBV5-5	NA	TGTGCCAGCAGCTTGCAGGTCTCCTACAATGAGCAGTTCTTC	CASSLQVSYNEQFF
TRBJ2-2	TRBD1	TRBV5-4	NA	TGTGCCAGCAGCGGTGACAGGGCCGGGGAGCTGTTTTTT	CASSGDRAGELFF
TRBJ1-3	NA	TRBV6-1	NA	TGTGCCAGCAGTGTGCGGAGGGACGGCGCGAGCTCTGGAAACACCATATATTTT	CASSVRRDGASSGNTIYF
TRBJ1-1	NA	TRBV5-3	NA	TGTGCCAGAAGCTTGGCCCACGGGGGTCCCGAAGCTTTCTTT	CARSLAHGGPEAFF
TRBJ2-4	NA	TRBV6-5	NA	TGTGCCAGCAGGAGGGAAAACATTCAGTACTTC	CASRRENIQYF